This T cell receptor (beta chain) originates from a study of Ad26.COV2.S vaccination and SARS-CoV-2 variants. The study's findings and limits: It was found that vaccine and placebo recipients had similar non-spike TCR breadth. Using TCR breadth and depth analyses may have led to underestimated total T cell responses. Reportedly, spike-specific CD8+ and CD4+ T cell responses achieved substantial breadth once vaccination had taken place. Vaccine recipients surpassed placebo recipients in spike-specific TCR breadth.

Method: immunoSEQ multiplex PCR; TCRdb's copy keeps in-frame clones and lacks some. The repertoire holds around 350,000 clones, with 92% as singletons. Trimming took 5 bases from V and 0 from J, leaving 12 bases between them. The CDR3 loop spans 14 amino acids. CDR1 and CDR2 from the germline V gene are SQVTM and ANQGSEA. Notes on this clone: The antigen remains unidentified.

Here the sequenced sample was peripheral blood, taken after recovery from COVID-19. The source of this sequence is a human donor who had recovered from COVID-19. The V and J genes are TRBV29-1 and TRBJ2-3; D is unclear. The CDR3 sequence is CSVRPQSSTDTQYF. CDR3 DNA sequence: TGCAGCGTTCGCCCTCAATCTAGCACAGATACGCAGTATTTT.